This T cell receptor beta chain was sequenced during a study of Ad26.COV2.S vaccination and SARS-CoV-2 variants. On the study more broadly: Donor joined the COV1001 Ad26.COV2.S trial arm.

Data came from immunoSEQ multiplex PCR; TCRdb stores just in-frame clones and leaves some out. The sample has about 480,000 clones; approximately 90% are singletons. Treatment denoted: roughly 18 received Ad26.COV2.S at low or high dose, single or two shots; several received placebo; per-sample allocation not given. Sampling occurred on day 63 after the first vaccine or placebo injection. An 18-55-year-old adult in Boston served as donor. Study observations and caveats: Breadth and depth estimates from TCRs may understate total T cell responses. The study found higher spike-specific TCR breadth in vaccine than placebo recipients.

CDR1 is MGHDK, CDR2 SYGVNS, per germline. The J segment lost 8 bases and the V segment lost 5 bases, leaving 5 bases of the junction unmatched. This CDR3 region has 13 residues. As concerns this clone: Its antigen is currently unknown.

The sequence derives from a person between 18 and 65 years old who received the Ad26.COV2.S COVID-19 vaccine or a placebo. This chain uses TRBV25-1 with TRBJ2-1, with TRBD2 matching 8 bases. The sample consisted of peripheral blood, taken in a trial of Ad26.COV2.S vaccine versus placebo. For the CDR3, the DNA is TGTGCCAGCAGTCGGGCCGGGGGGGATGAGCAGTTCTTC. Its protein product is CASSRAGGDEQFF.